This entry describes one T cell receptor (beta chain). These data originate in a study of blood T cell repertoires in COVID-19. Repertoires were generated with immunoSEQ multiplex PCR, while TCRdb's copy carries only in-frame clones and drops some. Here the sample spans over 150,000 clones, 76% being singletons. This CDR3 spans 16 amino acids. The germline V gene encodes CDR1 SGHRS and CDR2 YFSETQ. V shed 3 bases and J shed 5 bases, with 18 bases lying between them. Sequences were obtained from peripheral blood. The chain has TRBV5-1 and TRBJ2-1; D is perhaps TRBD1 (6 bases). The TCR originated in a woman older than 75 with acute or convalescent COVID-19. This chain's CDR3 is CASSSEGEPTHNEQFF. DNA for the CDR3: TGCGCCAGCAGCTCCGAGGGGGAGCCAACCCACAATGAGCAGTTCTTC.